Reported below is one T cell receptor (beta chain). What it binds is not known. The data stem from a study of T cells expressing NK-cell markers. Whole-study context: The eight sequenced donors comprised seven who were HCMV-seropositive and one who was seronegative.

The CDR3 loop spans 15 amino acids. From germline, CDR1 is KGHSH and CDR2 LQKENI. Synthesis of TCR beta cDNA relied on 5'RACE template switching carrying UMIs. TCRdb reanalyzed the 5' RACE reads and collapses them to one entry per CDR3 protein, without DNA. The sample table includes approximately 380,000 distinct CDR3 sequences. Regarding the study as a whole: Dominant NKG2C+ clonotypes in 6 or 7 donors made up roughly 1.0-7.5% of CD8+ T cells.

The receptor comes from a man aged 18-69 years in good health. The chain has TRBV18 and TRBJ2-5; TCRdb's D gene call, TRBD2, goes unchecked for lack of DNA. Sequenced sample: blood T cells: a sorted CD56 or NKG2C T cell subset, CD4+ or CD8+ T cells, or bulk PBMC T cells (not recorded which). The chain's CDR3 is CASSPPPGEGETQYF. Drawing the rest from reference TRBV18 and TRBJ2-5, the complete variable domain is NAGVMQNPRHLVRRRGQEARLRCSPMKGHSHVYWYRQLPEEGLKFMVYLQKENIIDESGMPKERFSAEFPKEGPSILRIQQVVRGDSAAYFCASSPPPGEGETQYFGPGTRLLVL.